The clone carrying this TCR beta chain was seen only once. This sample stems from a study of blood T cell repertoires in COVID-19. Sequencing used immunoSEQ multiplex PCR; TCRdb keeps in-frame clones, though not all of them. The sample has under 450,000 clones; 75% to 90% are singletons. Germline V lookup: CDR1 SGDLS, CDR2 YYNGEE. With 4 bases removed from V and 6 bases from J, the gap between germline ends came to 16 bases. The CDR3 length is 15 residues. The TCR was taken from a woman aged 50 to 65 who had recovered from COVID-19. The source material was PBMCs or T cells enriched from blood (not recorded which). This chain joins TRBV9 and TRBJ2-2, with D perhaps matching TRBD2 (7 bases). The CDR3 region is CASSREGGAAGELFF. CDR3 sequence (DNA): TGTGCCAGCAGCCGAGAGGGGGGGGCCGCCGGGGAGCTGTTTTTT. The whole variable domain, filled in from reference TRBV9 and TRBJ2-2, reads DSGVTQTPKHLITATGQRVTLRCSPRSGDLSVYWYQQSLDQGLQFLIQYYNGEERAKGNILERFSAQQFPDLHSELNLSSLELGDSALYFCASSREGGAAGELFFGEGSRLTVL.